This TCR beta chain was sequenced for a study of vaccination and CD4 T cells after COVID-19. Study summary: Nasal swab PCR had shown SARS-CoV-2 positivity in the convalescent patients (roughly ten mild cases, one severe case). Six males and four females constituted the convalescent cohort, two of whom were Hispanic. From HCoV-229E, HCoV-OC43, HCoV-NL63 and SARS-CoV-2, overlapping spike peptides were used to stimulate the cells. Treatment of control cultures consisted of a CEFX pool, an HIV-1 Nef pool, or no peptide.

Germline CDR1 and CDR2: MNHNS and SASEGT. V was shortened by 5 bases and J by 7 bases, with 10 bases between the two germline ends. The CDR3 extends over 12 amino acids. Treatment reported: 10-day PBMC culture with coronavirus spike peptide pools or control peptides (ViraFEST assay). In this sample, this clonotype turned up a few times. Its antigen is currently unknown. With the Oncomine TCR Beta short-read assay, DNA from cultured CD4+ T cells was sequenced. TCRdb re-called the PCR reads with MiXCR, one entry per CDR3 protein. This sample has several thousand distinct CDR3 sequences, with around 50% found just once.

The TCR comes from a human donor who had recovered from COVID-19. The sequencing input was CD4+ T cells from blood, cultured in vitro. This chain uses TRBV6-1 with TRBJ2-3; D gene ambiguous. In DNA, the CDR3 is TGTGCCAGCAGTCTTCAAGGCTATACGCAGTATTTT. Residues: CASSLQGYTQYF.